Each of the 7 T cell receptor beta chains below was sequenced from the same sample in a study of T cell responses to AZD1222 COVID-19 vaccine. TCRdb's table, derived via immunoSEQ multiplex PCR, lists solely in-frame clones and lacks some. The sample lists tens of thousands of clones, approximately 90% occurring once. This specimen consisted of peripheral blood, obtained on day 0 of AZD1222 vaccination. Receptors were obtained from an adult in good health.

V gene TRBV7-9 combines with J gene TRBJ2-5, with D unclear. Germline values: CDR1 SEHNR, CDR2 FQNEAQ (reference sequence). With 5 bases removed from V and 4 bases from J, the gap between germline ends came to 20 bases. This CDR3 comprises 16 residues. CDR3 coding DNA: TGTGCCAGCAGCCCCCAGTCCACAACCACCCCAGAGACCCAGTACTTC. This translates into CASSPQSTTTPETQYF.

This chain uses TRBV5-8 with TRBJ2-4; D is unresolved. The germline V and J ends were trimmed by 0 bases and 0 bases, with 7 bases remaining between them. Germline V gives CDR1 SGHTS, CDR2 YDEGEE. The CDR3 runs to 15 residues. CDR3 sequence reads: CASSLVSLAKNIQYF. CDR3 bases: TGTGCCAGCAGCTTGGTCTCGCTAGCCAAAAACATTCAGTACTTC.

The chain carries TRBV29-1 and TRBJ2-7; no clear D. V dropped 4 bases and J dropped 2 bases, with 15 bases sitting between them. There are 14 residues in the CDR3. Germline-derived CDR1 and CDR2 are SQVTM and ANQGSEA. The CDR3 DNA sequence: TGCAGCGTTGTGGTTGGGCAGCCCCCCTACGAGCAGTACTTC. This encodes CSVVVGQPPYEQYF.

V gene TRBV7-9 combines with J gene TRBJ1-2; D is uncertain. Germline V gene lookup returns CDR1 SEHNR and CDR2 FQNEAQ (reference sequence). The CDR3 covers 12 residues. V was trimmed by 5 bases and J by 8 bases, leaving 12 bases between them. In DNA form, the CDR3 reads TGTGCCAGCAGCCCACCAGAAGAGGGCTACACCTTC. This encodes CASSPPEEGYTF.

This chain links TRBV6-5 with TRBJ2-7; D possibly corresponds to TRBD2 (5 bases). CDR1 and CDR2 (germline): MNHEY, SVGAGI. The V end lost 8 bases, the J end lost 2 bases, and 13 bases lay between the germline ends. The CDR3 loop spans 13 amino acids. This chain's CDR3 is CASAGPGTYEQYF. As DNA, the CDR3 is TGTGCCAGCGCTGGCCCGGGGACCTACGAGCAGTACTTC.

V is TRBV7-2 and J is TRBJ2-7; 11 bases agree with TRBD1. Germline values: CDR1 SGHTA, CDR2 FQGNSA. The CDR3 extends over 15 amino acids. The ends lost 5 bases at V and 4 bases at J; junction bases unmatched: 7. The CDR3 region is CASSPGQGVTYEQYF. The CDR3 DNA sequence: TGTGCCAGCAGCCCGGGACAGGGGGTTACATACGAGCAGTACTTC.

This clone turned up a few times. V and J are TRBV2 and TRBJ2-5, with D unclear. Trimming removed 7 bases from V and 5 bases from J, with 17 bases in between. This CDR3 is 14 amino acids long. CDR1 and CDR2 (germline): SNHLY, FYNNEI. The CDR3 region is CASTFQRQGETQYF. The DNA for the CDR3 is TGTGCCAGCACTTTTCAGAGGCAAGGGGAGACCCAGTACTTC.